Listed here are 18 T cell receptor beta chains from one sample, sequenced in a study of response to subunit inactivated influenza vaccine. TCRdb fed the RT-PCR reads into MiXCR, producing one record per CDR3 protein. Of 650,000 to 800,000 distinct CDR3 sequences listed, approximately 14% were seen once; the top ten hold 6.5% to 8.5%. The sequencing used PBMCs from blood, collected approximately 15 days before vaccination. These TCRs come from a man between 45 and 60 years old who received an inactivated influenza vaccine.

The chain joins TRBV20-1 to TRBJ2-3, with 14 bases matching TRBD2. Looked up from germline, CDR1 is DFQATT and CDR2 is SNEGSKA (reference sequence). The J segment lost 6 bases and the V segment lost 6 bases, leaving 8 bases of the junction unmatched. The CDR3 consists of 15 residues. Here the CDR3 reads CSARGLAGAPDTQYF. DNA for the CDR3: TGCAGTGCCCGGGGACTAGCGGGGGCCCCGGATACGCAGTATTTT.

This clonotype occurred a few times. This chain connects TRBV20-1 to TRBJ2-3; D gene ambiguous. Per germline, CDR1 DFQATT and CDR2 SNEGSKA (reference sequence). This CDR3 is built from 12 residues. Deletions cut 5 bases from V and 2 bases from J, with 8 bases between. The chain's CDR3 is CSALGVTDTQYF. CDR3 coding DNA: TGCAGTGCTCTTGGGGTCACAGATACGCAGTATTTT.

The chain is built from TRBV7-2 and TRBJ1-5; D is perhaps TRBD1 (6 bases). V was pared by 2 bases and J by 2 bases, with 10 bases between. This CDR3 region has 15 residues. Germline V gene data show CDR1 as SGHTA and CDR2 as FQGNSA. The CDR3: CASSLPSGGNQPQHF. The CDR3 DNA follows: TGTGCCAGCAGCTTACCGTCAGGGGGCAATCAGCCCCAGCATTTT.

Many counts were recorded for this clonotype. The V gene is TRBV20-1, the J gene TRBJ2-7, with D possibly TRBD2 on 5 matching bases. Germline V gene data show CDR1 as DFQATT and CDR2 as SNEGSKA (reference sequence). The length of the CDR3 is 13 residues. V was clipped by 4 bases and J by 3 bases, with 13 bases between them. DNA of the CDR3: TGCAGTGCTATCGGGCGGAGCGGCTACGAGCAGTACTTC. Its protein is CSAIGRSGYEQYF.

The chain joins TRBV29-1 to TRBJ1-4, with 10 bases matching TRBD1. From germline, CDR1 is SQVTM and CDR2 ANQGSEA. Trimming at V came to 3 bases and at J to 5 bases, leaving 0 bases not matched to a gene. This CDR3 has 13 residues. CDR3 loop: CSVEGQGNEKLFF. The CDR3 bases are TGCAGCGTTGAGGGACAGGGGAATGAAAAACTGTTTTTT.

The chain links TRBV28 to TRBJ2-1; 7 bases agree with TRBD1. Trimming removed 5 bases from V and 5 bases from J; junction bases left unmatched: 6. CDR3 length: 14 residues. CDR1 is MDHEN and CDR2 is SYDVKM in the germline V gene. The CDR3 DNA follows: TGTGCCAGCAGTCCCGTTACAGGGGACAATGAGCAGTTCTTC. It encodes CASSPVTGDNEQFF. Full variable domain (outside the CDR3, taken from reference TRBV28 and TRBJ2-1): DVKVTQSSRYLVKRTGEKVFLECVQDMDHENMFWYRQDPGLGLRLIYFSYDVKMKEKGDIPEGYSVSREKKERFSLILESASTNQTSMYLCASSPVTGDNEQFFGPGTRLTVL.

V gene TRBV20-1 combines with J gene TRBJ1-5, with D uncertain. CDR3 length: 17 residues. Germline loops: CDR1 DFQATT, CDR2 SNEGSKA (reference sequence). The germline V and J ends were trimmed by 0 bases and 6 bases, with 21 bases remaining between them. The CDR3 DNA reads TGCAGTGCTAGAGATTTTAGGGAAAGGCCCCTCGCTCAGCCCCAGCATTTT. Encoded protein: CSARDFRERPLAQPQHF.

This clonotype was counted only a few times. This chain joins TRBV12-3 or TRBV12-4 and TRBJ2-3, with 8 bases fitting TRBD1. The CDR3 loop spans 16 amino acids. Germline trimming cut 4 bases from V and 1 base from J; bases unmatched to any gene: 7. The CDR3 DNA reads TGTGCCAGCAGTTCGGACAGGGAGAGAGGCACAGATACGCAGTATTTT. Protein sequence: CASSSDRERGTDTQYF.

This clonotype was observed at least ten times. The J gene is TRBJ2-1, the V gene TRBV27, with 11 nucleotides matching TRBD2. V trimming: 4 bases; J trimming: 8 bases; junction bases outside the gene matches: 10. The CDR3 totals 16 residues. Germline CDR1 and CDR2: MNHEY and SMNVEV (reference sequence). The CDR3 region is CASSSLTSGSGDEQFF. For the CDR3, the DNA is TGTGCCAGCAGTTCGCTAACTAGCGGGAGTGGAGATGAGCAGTTCTTC.

This clonotype was seen only a few times. This sequence joins TRBV7-7 and TRBJ2-3; D is possibly TRBD1 (6 bases). CDR3 length: 18 amino acids. The V end lost 0 bases, the J end lost 0 bases, and 16 bases lay between the germline ends. Germline V lookup: CDR1 SSHAT, CDR2 FNYEAQ (reference sequence). The CDR3, as DNA: TGTGCCAGCAGCTTAGCGGTCGTTGGACAGTTTAGCACAGATACGCAGTATTTT. It translates to CASSLAVVGQFSTDTQYF.

The chain carries TRBV29-1 and TRBJ2-3; 7 positions agree with TRBD1. The CDR3 is 13 amino acids. The J segment lost 0 bases and the V segment lost 7 bases, leaving 4 bases of the junction unmatched. Germline V gives CDR1 SQVTM, CDR2 ANQGSEA. CDR3 sequence: CSADRRSTDTQYF. In nucleotides, the CDR3 is TGCAGCGCGGACAGGAGAAGCACAGATACGCAGTATTTT.

This clonotype was detected only a few times. The chain is built from TRBV29-1 and TRBJ1-1; D uncertain. The V end was cut by 4 bases, the J end by 1 base, with 7 bases between. The CDR3 totals 12 residues. Per the germline V gene, CDR1 is SQVTM and CDR2 is ANQGSEA. The CDR3 here is CSVGSSNTEAFF. In DNA, the CDR3 is TGCAGCGTTGGGTCCTCGAACACTGAAGCTTTCTTT.

This clonotype was detected ten times or more. The gene calls are TRBV5-1 and TRBJ1-1, with D tentatively TRBD1 (5 bases). Germline V gene lookup returns CDR1 SGHRS and CDR2 YFSETQ. CDR3 length: 14 residues. The germline V and J ends were trimmed by 0 bases and 1 base, with 7 bases remaining between them. The CDR3: CASSLATGNTEAFF. CDR3 in DNA: TGCGCCAGCAGCTTGGCCACAGGGAACACTGAAGCTTTCTTT.

The chain links TRBV5-8 to TRBJ1-5; tentative D call: TRBD1 (6 bases). V was shortened by 4 bases and J by 1 base, with 12 bases between the two germline ends. The CDR3 has 15 amino acids. Germline lookup yields CDR1 SGHTS and CDR2 YDEGEE. The CDR3 sequence: CASSVRGASNQPQHF. The DNA for the CDR3 is TGTGCCAGCAGCGTCCGGGGGGCGAGCAATCAGCCCCAGCATTTT.

The CDR3 coding sequence is TGCAGCGTTGTCCCGTTAGGCCCTGTCGGGGATGAGCAGTTCTTC. Translating gives CSVVPLGPVGDEQFF. The J gene is TRBJ2-1, the V gene TRBV29-1; a possible D gene is TRBD2 (5 bases). The length of the CDR3 is 15 residues. The V end was cut by 4 bases, the J end by 8 bases, with 21 bases between. Germline-derived CDR1 and CDR2 are SQVTM and ANQGSEA.

This clonotype was observed a single time. This could be a read error, since a much larger clone is one nucleotide away. The chain uses TRBV12-3 or TRBV12-4 and TRBJ1-2; D may be TRBD1 (6 bases). CDR3 length: 13 amino acids. CDR3 nucleotides: TGTGCCTGCAGTTTATCGCCAGGGGCTGGCTACACCTTC. This codes for CACSLSPGAGYTF.

This clonotype was picked up many times. This rearrangement joins TRBV7-2 to TRBJ2-5, with a weak D call TRBD2 (6 bases). Trimming left V 5 bases short and J 7 bases short, with 11 bases between. Germline loops: CDR1 SGHTA, CDR2 FQGNSA. This CDR3 comprises 12 residues. CDR3 nucleotide sequence: TGTGCCAGCAGCGTCCTCGGGGGGACCCAGTACTTC. It is translated as CASSVLGGTQYF.

The CDR3 spells CASSAGLAGATQYF. The CDR3 nucleotides read TGTGCCAGCAGCGCCGGACTAGCGGGAGCGACGCAGTATTTT. The V and J genes are TRBV9 and TRBJ2-3; the match to TRBD2 covers 13 bases. Germline lookup yields CDR1 SGDLS and CDR2 YYNGEE. This CDR3 region has 14 residues. V shed 3 bases and J 9 bases; nucleotides not matched to a gene: 4.